The present T cell receptor (beta chain) was sequenced within a study of blood T cell repertoires in COVID-19. Method: immunoSEQ multiplex PCR; TCRdb's copy keeps in-frame clones and lacks some. The sample lists around 180,000 clones; around 82% were seen once. V shed 3 bases and J 3 bases; nucleotides not matched to a gene: 10. Germline V CDR1 and CDR2: DFQATT, SNEGSKA (reference sequence). This CDR3 contains 16 residues. This clone showed up just once. The sample taken for sequencing was peripheral blood. The clonotype comes from a woman at least 80 years old with active or convalescent COVID-19. V is TRBV20-1 and J is TRBJ1-3; 8 bases fit TRBD1. In nucleotides, the CDR3 is TGCAGTGCTAGTGGACCAGGGGGCCTCTTTGGAAACACCATATATTTT. As protein: CSASGPGGLFGNTIYF.